This TCR beta chain comes out of a study of T cell repertoires in cytomegalovirus infection. As for the study in general: It was the public TCR beta signatures that indicated both CMV infection and matching HLA type. Study results and limitations: Across the ex vivo response, the dominant clonotypes were HLA-C-restricted CMV-specific TCR beta clonotypes. Accumulated public TCR beta family frequency recognized individuals carrying CMV together with the relevant HLA.

The CDR3 is made up of 14 amino acids. Germline V gives CDR1 SGHVS, CDR2 FQNEAQ. Trimming removed 0 bases from V and 4 bases from J, with 6 bases in between. TCRdb reprocessed the reads with MiXCR, giving one entry per CDR3 protein. There are under 450,000 distinct CDR3 sequences in the sample; roughly 36% occur only once, and approximately 13% lies in the top ten. About this clonotype itself: The target antigen is unknown.

The chain links TRBV7-8 to TRBJ2-2; D is undetermined. This specimen consisted of cultured PBMCs, obtained from culture after CMV antigen stimulation. The TCR comes from a human donor in good health (CMV status not recorded). Some clones in this sample may be carry-over from other donors' samples. The CDR3 spells CASSLALGTGELFF. CDR3 coding DNA: TGTGCCAGCAGCTTAGCCCTCGGCACCGGGGAGCTGTTTTTT. Together with reference TRBV7-8 and TRBJ2-2, the CDR3 gives the full variable domain: GAGVSQSPRYKVAKRGQDVALRCDPISGHVSLFWYQQALGQGPEFLTYFQNEAQLDKSGLPSDRFFAERPEGSVSTLKIQRTQQEDSAVYLCASSLALGTGELFFGEGSRLTVL.